Sequencing of this TCR beta chain was carried out in a study of beta chain features in type 1 diabetes. Study at large: Healthy donors and patients showed comparable age, gender and cell yields. Study conclusions and caveats: VDJ junctions from type 1 diabetes patients carried fewer insertions and larger deletions. Naive, central memory and Treg TCRB repertoires seemed to resemble each other more closely in patients than they did in healthy donors.

On this clone itself: Its antigen is unidentified.

The germline gives CDR1 SEHNR, CDR2 FQNEAQ (reference sequence). The CDR3 covers 14 residues. Expressed TCRB transcripts were sequenced because the isolated RNA had all been reverse transcribed beforehand. Only in-frame clones appear in the TCRdb table, and some are missing; sequencing was by immunoSEQ multiplex PCR. The sample holds over 150,000 clones, about 7.3% seen once. The receptor comes from a man aged 18-30 years in good health. The source material was central memory CD4+ T cells from blood. The chain uses TRBV7-9 and TRBJ1-3; 7 positions match TRBD1. CDR3 sequence (DNA): TGTGCGGACAGGTCCGTTAACTCTGGAAACACCATATATTTT. Its translation is CADRSVNSGNTIYF. Filled out from reference TRBV7-9 and TRBJ1-3, the complete variable domain reads DTGVSQNPRHKITKRGQNVTFRCDPISEHNRLYWYRQTLGQGPEFLTYFQNEAQLEKSRLLSDRFSAERPKGSFSTLEIQRTEQGDSAMYLCADRSVNSGNTIYFGEGSWLTVV.